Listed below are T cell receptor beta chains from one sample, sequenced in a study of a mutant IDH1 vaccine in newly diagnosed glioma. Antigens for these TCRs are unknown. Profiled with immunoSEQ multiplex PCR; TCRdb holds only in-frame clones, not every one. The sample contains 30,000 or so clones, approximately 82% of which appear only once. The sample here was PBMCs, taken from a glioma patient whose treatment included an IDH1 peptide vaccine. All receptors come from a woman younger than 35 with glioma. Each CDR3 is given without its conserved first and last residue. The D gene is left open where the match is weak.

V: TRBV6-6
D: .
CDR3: ASSYGQSGAEAF

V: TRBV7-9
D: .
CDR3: ASSFETDYEQY

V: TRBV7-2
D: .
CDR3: ASSYLTGSGNTIY

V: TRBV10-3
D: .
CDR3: AISGGGANTEAF

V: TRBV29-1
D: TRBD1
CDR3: SAGDLGGRSNYGYT

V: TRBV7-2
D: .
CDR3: ASSLAHRASYEQY

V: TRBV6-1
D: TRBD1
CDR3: ASEDRGQAGELF

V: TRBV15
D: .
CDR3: ATAEKGDTGELF

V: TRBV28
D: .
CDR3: ASSSMEITYGYT

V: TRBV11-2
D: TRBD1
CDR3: ASSSGTGATNEKLF

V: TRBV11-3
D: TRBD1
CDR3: ASSSGQVGYT

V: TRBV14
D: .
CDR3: ASSQVEQGEQY

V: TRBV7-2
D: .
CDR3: ASSLVGYSNYEQY

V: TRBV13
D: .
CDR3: ASSPPNSYGYT

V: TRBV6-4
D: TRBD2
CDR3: ASSENSGRSETQY

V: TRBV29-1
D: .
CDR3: SVRVGANTGELF

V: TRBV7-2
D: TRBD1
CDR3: ASSQRQGGTEAF

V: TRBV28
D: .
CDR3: ASSLPQIEELFSGANVLT

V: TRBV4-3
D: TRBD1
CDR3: ASSQEDREYNEQF

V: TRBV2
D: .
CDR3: ASSEALQGNQPQH

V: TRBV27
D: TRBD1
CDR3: ASSPGTDTCNEQF

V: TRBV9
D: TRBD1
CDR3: ASSPTQGRVGGYT

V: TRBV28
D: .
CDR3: ASSSGDRNTIY

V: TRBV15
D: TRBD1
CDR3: ATSRDFTRDRVLGYT

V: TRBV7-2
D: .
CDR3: ASSLASRGNQPQH

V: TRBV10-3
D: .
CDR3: AISEDLQMVNIQY

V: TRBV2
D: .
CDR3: ATEGGIYEQY

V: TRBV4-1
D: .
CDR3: ASSPSGNGENTEAF

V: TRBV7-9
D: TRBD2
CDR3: ASSFLAGGQETQY

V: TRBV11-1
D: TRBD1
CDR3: ASSLWTGNTYEQY

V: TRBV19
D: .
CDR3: ASSIQGNSYEQY